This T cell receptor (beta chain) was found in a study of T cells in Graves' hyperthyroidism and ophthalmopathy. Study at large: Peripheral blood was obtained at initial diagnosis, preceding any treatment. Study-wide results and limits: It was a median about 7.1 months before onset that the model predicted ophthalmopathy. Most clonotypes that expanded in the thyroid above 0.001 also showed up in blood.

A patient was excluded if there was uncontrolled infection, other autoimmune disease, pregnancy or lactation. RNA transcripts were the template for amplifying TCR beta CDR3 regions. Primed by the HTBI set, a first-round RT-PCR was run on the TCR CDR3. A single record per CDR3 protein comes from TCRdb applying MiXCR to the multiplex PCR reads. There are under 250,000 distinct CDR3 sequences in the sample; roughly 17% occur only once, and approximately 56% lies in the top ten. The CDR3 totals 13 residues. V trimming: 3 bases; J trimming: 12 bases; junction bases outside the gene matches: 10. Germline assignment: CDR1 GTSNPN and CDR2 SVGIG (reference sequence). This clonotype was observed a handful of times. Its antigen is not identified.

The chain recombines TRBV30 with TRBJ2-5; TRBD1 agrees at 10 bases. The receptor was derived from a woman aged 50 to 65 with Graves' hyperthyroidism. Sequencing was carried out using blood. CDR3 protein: CAWSAGGQGVKYF. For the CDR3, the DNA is TGTGCCTGGAGCGCCGGAGGACAGGGGGTTAAGTACTTC.